The 15 T cell receptor beta chains in this list originate from one sample, sequenced in a study of T cells expressing NK-cell markers. TCRdb re-analyzed the 5' RACE reads; it lists each CDR3 protein once, without DNA. Across 250,000 to 300,000 distinct CDR3 sequences, the top ten clones capture about 0.4% of the sample. The sequenced sample consisted of blood T cells: a sorted CD56 or NKG2C T cell subset, CD4+ or CD8+ T cells, or bulk PBMC T cells (not recorded which). All receptors come from a man between 18 and 35 years old in good health.

The chain employs TRBV5-1 and TRBJ2-4; TCRdb's D gene call, TRBD2, goes unchecked for lack of DNA. The CDR3 contains 14 residues. Germline V lookup: CDR1 SGHRS, CDR2 YFSETQ. The CDR3 is CASSLESSGNIQYF. The whole variable domain, filled in from reference TRBV5-1 and TRBJ2-4, reads KAGVTQTPRYLIKTRGQQVTLSCSPISGHRSVSWYQQTPGQGLQFLFEYFSETQRNKGNFPGRFSGRQFSNSRSEMNVSTLELGDSALYLCASSLESSGNIQYFGAGTRLSVL.

The genes are TRBV20-1 and TRBJ2-5; no DNA is available, so the TRBD1 call from TCRdb remains unchecked. The CDR3 is made up of 15 amino acids. Germline CDR1 DFQATT, CDR2 SNEGSKA (reference sequence). This CDR3 is CSARGISGGPGTQYF.

J is TRBJ2-1 and V is TRBV29-1. The CDR3 is 14 residues long. Per germline, CDR1 SQVTM and CDR2 ANQGSEA. The CDR3 region is CSVEMIRLYNEQFF.

This chain uses TRBV7-2 with TRBJ1-5; TCRdb selects TRBD1, and the lack of DNA leaves this call unchecked. Germline V lookup: CDR1 SGHTA, CDR2 FQGNSA. The CDR3 totals 15 residues. The CDR3 is CASSLRQASNQPQHF. Full variable domain (missing parts from reference TRBV7-2 and TRBJ1-5): GAGVSQSPSNKVTEKGKDVELRCDPISGHTALYWYRQSLGQGLEFLIYFQGNSAPDKSGLPSDRFSAERTGGSVSTLTIQRTQQEDSAVYLCASSLRQASNQPQHFGDGTRLSIL.

V is TRBV29-1 and J is TRBJ2-7. From germline, CDR1 is SQVTM and CDR2 ANQGSEA. This CDR3 region has 11 residues. CDR3 loop: CSVGKNYEQYF.

The chain employs TRBV12-3 or TRBV12-4 and TRBJ2-1; TCRdb returns TRBD2, unconfirmable since there is no DNA. The CDR3 sequence is 13 residues long. The CDR3 is CASDSGLPDEQFF.

The rearrangement uses TRBV10-3 and TRBJ2-1; TCRdb selects TRBD2, and the lack of DNA leaves this call unchecked. The length of the CDR3 is 15 residues. The germline CDR1 and CDR2 sequences are ENHRY and SYGVKD. The CDR3 sequence is CAISEQREGLGEQFF.

The chain uses TRBV9 and TRBJ2-1. The CDR3 consists of 16 residues. Germline values: CDR1 SGDLS, CDR2 YYNGEE. CDR3 in amino acids: CASSSRREGPYNEQFF. Variable domain in full (rest from reference TRBV9 and TRBJ2-1): DSGVTQTPKHLITATGQRVTLRCSPRSGDLSVYWYQQSLDQGLQFLIQYYNGEERAKGNILERFSAQQFPDLHSELNLSSLELGDSALYFCASSSRREGPYNEQFFGPGTRLTVL.

The chain combines TRBV9 with TRBJ1-2; the TCRdb call, TRBD1, lacks DNA for checking. This CDR3 has 16 amino acids. In germline, CDR1 is SGDLS, CDR2 YYNGEE. The CDR3 spells CASSVGGGNSNYGYTF. The variable domain in full, with the rest retrieved from reference TRBV9 and TRBJ1-2, is DSGVTQTPKHLITATGQRVTLRCSPRSGDLSVYWYQQSLDQGLQFLIQYYNGEERAKGNILERFSAQQFPDLHSELNLSSLELGDSALYFCASSVGGGNSNYGYTFGSGTRLTVV.

The V and J genes are TRBV7-2 and TRBJ1-1; TCRdb's D call, TRBD1, is unchecked because there is no DNA. The germline V gene has CDR1 SGHTA and CDR2 FQGNSA. The CDR3 totals 15 residues. CDR3 residues: CASSLVGTKNTEAFF.

The chain has TRBV7-9 and TRBJ2-6. Germline CDR1 is SEHNR and CDR2 is FQNEAQ (reference sequence). The CDR3 spans 12 residues. CDR3 protein: CGLRSEANVLTF.

The chain uses TRBV10-3 and TRBJ2-5; the D gene TCRdb calls, TRBD1, cannot be checked with no DNA. This CDR3 has 14 residues. The germline V gene has CDR1 ENHRY and CDR2 SYGVKD. The CDR3 is CAIRPRETGETQYF.

The CDR3 reads CSARENYQDEQYF. V is TRBV20-1 and J is TRBJ2-7. The CDR3 runs to 13 residues. Germline CDR1 is DFQATT and CDR2 is SNEGSKA (reference sequence).

The chain couples TRBV20-1 to TRBJ2-5; the TRBD2 assignment by TCRdb is unverifiable without DNA. The CDR3 covers 15 residues. CDR1 is DFQATT and CDR2 is SNEGSKA in the germline V gene (reference sequence). CDR3 in amino acids: CTPGSSGNRQETQYF.

The V call is TRBV10-1, the J call TRBJ1-2; TCRdb designates TRBD1, a call that cannot be tested without DNA. The germline V gene has CDR1 WNHNN and CDR2 SYGVQD (reference sequence). The CDR3 has 14 amino acids. The CDR3 here is CASSPGQGVGGYTF.